A selection of T cell receptor beta chains follows, all from one sample in a study of cytomegalovirus exposure and HLA in healthy donors. Clones were sequenced by immunoSEQ multiplex PCR, and TCRdb holds only the in-frame ones, with some missing. This sample has about 92,000 clones, with 65% to 85% found just once. Sequenced: PBMCs. These receptors all stem from a girl under 10 years old in good health and CMV-seropositive. CDR3s include the opening cysteine and the closing phenylalanine or tryptophan. D genes are given only for firm matches. Expanded clones get a size class; other rows say once, few or many, or leave the size out.

>.|.|TRBV4-1|TRBJ1-5
CASSQEYSNQPQHF
TGCGCCAGCAGCCAAGAGTATAGCAATCAGCCCCAGCATTTT
>.|.|TRBV5-1|TRBJ2-4
CASSLMGADKNIQYF
TGCGCCAGCAGCCTCATGGGGGCGGACAAAAACATTCAGTACTTC
>.|TRBD1|TRBV13|TRBJ2-3
CASSPQGTGTDTQYF
TGTGCCAGCAGCCCGCAAGGGACAGGGACAGATACGCAGTATTTT
>.|.|TRBV28|TRBJ1-5
CASSFRDQPQHF
TGTGCCAGCAGTTTCAGGGATCAGCCCCAGCATTTT
>.|TRBD2|TRBV27|TRBJ2-1
CASSYLAAGVNEQFF
TGTGCCAGCAGTTATTTAGCAGCGGGAGTTAATGAGCAGTTCTTC
>.|.|TRBV7-8|TRBJ2-7
CASSLGLASFTYEQYF
TGTGCCAGCAGCTTAGGCCTAGCTTCGTTTACCTACGAGCAGTACTTC
>.|TRBD2|TRBV29-1|TRBJ2-7
CSVELTSGSYEQYF
TGCAGCGTAGAACTGACTAGCGGCTCCTACGAGCAGTACTTC
>.|TRBD1|TRBV19|TRBJ1-5
CASRFPGTEDQPQHF
TGTGCCAGTAGATTCCCGGGGACAGAAGATCAGCCCCAGCATTTT
>.|.|TRBV2|TRBJ2-5
CASNTGQRQETQYF
TGTGCCAGCAATACAGGACAGCGCCAAGAGACCCAGTACTTC
>.|.|TRBV28|TRBJ1-4
CASIRQANEKLFF
TGTGCCAGCATAAGGCAGGCTAATGAAAAACTGTTTTTT
>.|TRBD1|TRBV6-5|TRBJ1-5
CASSYSHRGNQPQHF
TGTGCCAGCAGTTACTCTCACAGGGGGAATCAGCCCCAGCATTTT
>.|.|TRBV7-9|TRBJ2-1
CASKRRSNEQFF
TGTGCCAGCAAGAGGAGGTCCAATGAGCAGTTCTTC
>.|TRBD1|TRBV30|TRBJ1-1
CAWSAPTGTGEAFF
TGTGCCTGGAGTGCCCCGACAGGGACGGGTGAAGCTTTCTTT
>.|.|TRBV30|TRBJ2-1
CACISGNKQFF
TGTGCCTGCATTAGCGGTAACAAGCAGTTCTTC
>.|.|TRBV15|TRBJ2-7
CATSRDFVISYEQYF
TGTGCCACCAGCAGAGATTTTGTTATCTCCTACGAGCAGTACTTC
>.|.|TRBV28|TRBJ1-5
CASSSLYRDPIGPQHF
TGTGCCAGCAGTTCTCTATACAGGGACCCCATTGGGCCCCAGCATTTT
>.|.|TRBV19|TRBJ1-1
CASRRRANTEAFF
TGTGCCAGTAGAAGGCGGGCTAACACTGAAGCTTTCTTT
>.|TRBD2|TRBV6-1|TRBJ2-7
CASTREGTTYEQYF
TGTGCCAGCACTCGGGAGGGAACGACCTACGAGCAGTACTTC
>.|.|TRBV6-6|TRBJ1-2
CASHNVLGTRLNGYTF
TGTGCCAGCCATAACGTCTTGGGGACAAGGTTAAATGGCTACACCTTC
>.|TRBD1|TRBV28|TRBJ1-1
CASSLRTGISFF
TGTGCCAGCAGTCTCCGGACAGGTATATCTTTCTTT
>.|TRBD2|TRBV4-1|TRBJ2-1
CASSQDKGGSTYEQFF
TGCGCCAGCAGCCAAGATAAGGGCGGGAGCACCTATGAGCAGTTCTTC
>.|.|TRBV28|TRBJ1-1
CASRMELRAGTEAFF
TGTGCCAGCAGGATGGAACTTAGGGCGGGCACTGAAGCTTTCTTT
>.|TRBD2|TRBV4-2|TRBJ2-7
CASSQGVSASGTSSYEQYF
TGTGCCAGCAGCCAAGGTGTGAGTGCTAGCGGGACGAGCTCCTACGAGCAGTACTTC
>.|TRBD2|TRBV5-1|TRBJ2-3
CASSPRLAETITTQYF
TGCGCCAGCAGCCCCCGGCTAGCGGAGACTATTACCACGCAGTATTTT
>once|.|TRBV27|TRBJ2-5
CASRDKGPETQYF
TGTGCCAGCAGGGACAAGGGGCCAGAGACCCAGTACTTC
>.|.|TRBV14|TRBJ1-1
CASSPLEGGAMNTEAFF
TGTGCCAGCAGCCCCCTTGAAGGGGGTGCTATGAACACTGAAGCTTTCTTT
>.|TRBD1|TRBV27|TRBJ1-1
CASSSGGGNTEAFF
TGTGCCAGCAGCTCAGGGGGTGGGAACACTGAAGCTTTCTTT
>once|TRBD1|TRBV19|TRBJ1-2
CASTTGAYGYTF
TGTGCCAGTACGACAGGGGCCTATGGCTACACCTTC
>.|TRBD1|TRBV10-3|TRBJ1-1
CAISVNRGVTEAFF
TGTGCCATCAGTGTAAACAGGGGTGTGACTGAAGCTTTCTTT
>.|TRBD2|TRBV6-5|TRBJ2-3
CASSLAGATDTQYF
TGTGCCAGCAGCCTAGCGGGAGCCACAGATACGCAGTATTTT
>few|TRBD2|TRBV27|TRBJ2-7
CASSLAALNRQYF
TGTGCCAGCAGTCTAGCGGCACTAAACAGGCAGTACTTC
>.|.|TRBV28|TRBJ2-1
CASSFWPYNEQFF
TGTGCCAGCAGTTTTTGGCCGTACAATGAGCAGTTCTTC
>.|.|TRBV5-1|TRBJ2-1
CASSSPDRAREQFF
TGCGCCAGCAGCTCCCCTGACAGAGCGAGGGAGCAGTTCTTC
>.|TRBD2|TRBV6-5|TRBJ2-1
CASSYAGGSYNEQFF
TGTGCCAGCAGTTACGCGGGGGGCTCCTACAATGAGCAGTTCTTC
>.|TRBD2|TRBV5-1|TRBJ2-2
CASSPSGRADTTGELFF
TGCGCCAGCAGCCCCTCGGGGAGGGCCGACACCACCGGGGAGCTGTTTTTT
>once|.|TRBV4-1|TRBJ1-1
CASEGGAAEAFF
TGCGCCAGCGAGGGAGGAGCGGCTGAAGCTTTCTTT
>.|.|TRBV27|TRBJ2-3
CASSLPGAFTDTQYF
TGTGCCAGCAGTTTACCAGGGGCCTTCACAGATACGCAGTATTTT
>.|.|TRBV27|TRBJ1-5
CASTSGNQPQHF
TGTGCCAGCACCAGCGGCAATCAGCCCCAGCATTTT
>.|TRBD2|TRBV28|TRBJ2-7
CASSLAGVQREQYF
TGTGCCAGCAGCCTAGCGGGAGTACAGAGGGAGCAGTACTTC
>.|.|TRBV2|TRBJ1-5
CASSVNLQVPQHF
TGTGCCAGCAGTGTTAATCTCCAGGTCCCCCAGCATTTT
>.|TRBD1|TRBV9|TRBJ2-2
CASSAWTGETGELFF
TGTGCCAGCAGCGCCTGGACAGGGGAAACCGGGGAGCTGTTTTTT
>.|.|TRBV7-9|TRBJ2-2
CASSRDNTNTGELFF
TGTGCCAGCAGCCGAGACAATACGAACACCGGGGAGCTGTTTTTT
>once|.|TRBV28|TRBJ1-5
CASSFQGGGYQPQHF
TGTGCCAGCAGTTTCCAGGGTGGGGGGTATCAGCCCCAGCATTTT
>.|.|TRBV28|TRBJ1-2
CATQPQGISGGYTF
TGTGCCACCCAGCCGCAGGGTATTTCAGGTGGCTACACCTTC
>.|TRBD2|TRBV28|TRBJ2-1
CASSLAGASYNEQFF
TGTGCCAGCAGTTTAGCGGGAGCTTCCTACAATGAGCAGTTCTTC
>.|.|TRBV4-1|TRBJ2-1
CASSPDVYSWGFF
TGCGCCAGCAGCCCAGACGTGTATTCTTGGGGCTTCTTC
>.|.|TRBV6-5|TRBJ1-1
CASSFDTDVFF
TGTGCCAGCAGCTTCGACACAGATGTTTTCTTT
>.|.|TRBV19|TRBJ2-1
CASRDSGGEQFF
TGTGCCAGCCGGGACTCTGGGGGGGAGCAGTTCTTC
>.|TRBD2|TRBV5-4|TRBJ2-1
CASSSFVAGAYNEQFF
TGTGCCAGCAGCTCATTCGTAGCGGGGGCCTACAATGAGCAGTTCTTC
>.|.|TRBV27|TRBJ2-1
CASSLTTINEQFF
TGTGCCAGCAGTTTAACGACAATCAATGAGCAGTTCTTC
>.|.|TRBV7-6|TRBJ1-1
CASSRQGNTEAFF
TGTGCCAGCAGCCGTCAGGGGAACACTGAAGCTTTCTTT
>few|TRBD2|TRBV9|TRBJ2-7
CASSVGLADGYEQYF
TGTGCCAGCAGCGTAGGGCTAGCGGACGGCTACGAGCAGTACTTC
>.|.|TRBV19|TRBJ2-1
CASSPFSNEQFF
TGTGCCAGTAGCCCCTTCTCCAATGAGCAGTTCTTC